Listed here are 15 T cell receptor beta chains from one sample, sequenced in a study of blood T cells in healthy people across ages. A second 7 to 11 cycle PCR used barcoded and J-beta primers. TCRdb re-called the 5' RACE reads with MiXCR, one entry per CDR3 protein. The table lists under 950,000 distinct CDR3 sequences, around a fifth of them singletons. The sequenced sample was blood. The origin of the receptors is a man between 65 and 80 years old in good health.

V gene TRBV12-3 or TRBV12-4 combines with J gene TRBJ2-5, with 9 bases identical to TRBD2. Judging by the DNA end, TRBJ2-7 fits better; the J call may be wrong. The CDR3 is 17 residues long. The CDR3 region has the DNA TGTGCCAGCAGTTTCGGATTAGCGGGAGCCAAGGTCTACGAGCAGTACTTC. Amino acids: CASSFGLAGAKVYEQYF.

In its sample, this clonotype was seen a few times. This CDR3 is CASSPPRTRAYNEQFF. CDR3 in DNA: TGTGCCAGCAGCCCGCCCAGGACTAGGGCCTACAATGAGCAGTTCTTC. The V gene is TRBV7-2, the J gene TRBJ2-1; 7 bases are a match to TRBD2. With 5 bases clipped from V and 2 bases from J, the junction kept 9 bases outside the gene matches. The length of the CDR3 is 16 residues. Germline assignment: CDR1 SGHTA and CDR2 FQGNSA.

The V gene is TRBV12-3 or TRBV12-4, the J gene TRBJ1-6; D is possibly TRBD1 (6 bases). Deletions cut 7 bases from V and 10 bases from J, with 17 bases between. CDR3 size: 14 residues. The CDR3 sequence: CASNGGFGGSPLHF. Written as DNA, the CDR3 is TGTGCCAGCAACGGAGGGTTTGGGGGCTCACCCCTCCACTTT.

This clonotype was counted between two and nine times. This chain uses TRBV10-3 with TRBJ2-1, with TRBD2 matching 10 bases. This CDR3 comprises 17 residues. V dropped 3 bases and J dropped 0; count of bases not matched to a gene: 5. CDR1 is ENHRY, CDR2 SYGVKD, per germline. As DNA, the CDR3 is TGTGCCATCAGTGATTCAGGACTAGCGGACTCCTACAATGAGCAGTTCTTC. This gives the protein CAISDSGLADSYNEQFF.

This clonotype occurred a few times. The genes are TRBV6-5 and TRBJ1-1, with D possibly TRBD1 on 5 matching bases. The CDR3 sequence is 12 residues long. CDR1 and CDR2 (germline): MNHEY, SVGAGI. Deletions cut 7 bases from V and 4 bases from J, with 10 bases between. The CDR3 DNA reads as TGTGCCAGCATGGGGCTCGGCACTGAAGCTTTCTTT. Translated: CASMGLGTEAFF.

This CDR3 is CASSQSRPYGYTF. CDR3 DNA: TGCGCCAGCAGTCAATCGAGGCCATATGGCTACACCTTC. The chain joins TRBV23-1 to TRBJ1-2; D unclear. TRBV23-1 is designated an ORF whose function remains uncertain. CDR3 length: 13 residues. V gave up 0 bases and J gave up 5 bases, with 7 bases separating them.

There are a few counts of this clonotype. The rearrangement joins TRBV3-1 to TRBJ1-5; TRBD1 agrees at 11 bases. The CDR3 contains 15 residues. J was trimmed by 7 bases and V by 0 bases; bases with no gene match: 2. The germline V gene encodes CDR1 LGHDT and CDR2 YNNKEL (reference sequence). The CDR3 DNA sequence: TGTGCCAGCAGCCAAGACGGGACAGGGGGACAGCCCCAGCATTTT. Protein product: CASSQDGTGGQPQHF.

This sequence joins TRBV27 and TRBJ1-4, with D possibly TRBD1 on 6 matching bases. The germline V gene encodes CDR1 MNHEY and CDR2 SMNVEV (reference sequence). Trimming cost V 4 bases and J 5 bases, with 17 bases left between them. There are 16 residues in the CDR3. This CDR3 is CASSYTPDSWNEKLFF. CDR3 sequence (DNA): TGTGCCAGCAGTTACACCCCGGACAGTTGGAATGAAAAACTGTTTTTT. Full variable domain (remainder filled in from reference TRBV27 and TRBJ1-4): EAQVTQNPRYLITVTGKKLTVTCSQNMNHEYMSWYRQDPGLGLRQIYYSMNVEVTDKGDVPEGYKVSRKEKRNFPLILESPSPNQTSLYFCASSYTPDSWNEKLFFGSGTQLSVL.

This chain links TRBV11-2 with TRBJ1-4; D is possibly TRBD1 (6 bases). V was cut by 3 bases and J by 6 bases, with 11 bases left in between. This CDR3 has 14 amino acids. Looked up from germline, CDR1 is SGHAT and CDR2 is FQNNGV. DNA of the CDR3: TGTGCCAGCAGCTTCGAAGGGGGATATGAAAAACTGTTTTTT. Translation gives CASSFEGGYEKLFF.

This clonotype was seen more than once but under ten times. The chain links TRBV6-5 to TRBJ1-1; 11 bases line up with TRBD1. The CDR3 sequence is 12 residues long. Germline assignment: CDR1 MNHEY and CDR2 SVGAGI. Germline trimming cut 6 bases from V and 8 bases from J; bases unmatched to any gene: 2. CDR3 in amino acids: CASRRTGGEAFF. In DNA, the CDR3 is TGTGCCAGCAGGAGGACAGGGGGCGAAGCTTTCTTT.

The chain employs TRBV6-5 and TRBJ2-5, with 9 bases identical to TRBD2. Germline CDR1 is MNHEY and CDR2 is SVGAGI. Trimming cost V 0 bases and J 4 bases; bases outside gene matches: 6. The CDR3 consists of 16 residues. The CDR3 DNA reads TGTGCCAGCAGTTACTCGGGGCTAGCGGGACCAGAGACCCAGTACTTC. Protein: CASSYSGLAGPETQYF.

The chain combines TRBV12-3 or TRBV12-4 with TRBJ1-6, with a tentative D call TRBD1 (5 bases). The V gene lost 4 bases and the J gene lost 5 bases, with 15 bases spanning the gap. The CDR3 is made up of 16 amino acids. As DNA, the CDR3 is TGTGCCAGCAGTTCATCCGGGACTCCTAATAATTCACCCCTCCACTTT. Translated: CASSSSGTPNNSPLHF.

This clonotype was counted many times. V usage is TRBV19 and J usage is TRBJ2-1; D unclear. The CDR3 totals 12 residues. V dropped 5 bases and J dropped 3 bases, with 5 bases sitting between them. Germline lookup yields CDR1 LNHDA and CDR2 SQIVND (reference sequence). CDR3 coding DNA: TGTGCCAGTAGTCACAACTACAATGAGCAGTTCTTC. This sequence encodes CASSHNYNEQFF.

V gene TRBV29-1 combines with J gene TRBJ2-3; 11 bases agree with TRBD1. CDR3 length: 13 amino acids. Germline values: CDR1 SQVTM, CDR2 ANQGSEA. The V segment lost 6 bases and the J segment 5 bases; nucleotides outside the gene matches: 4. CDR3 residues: CSVSGTGGDTQYF. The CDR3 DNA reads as TGCAGCGTGTCCGGGACAGGGGGAGATACGCAGTATTTT.

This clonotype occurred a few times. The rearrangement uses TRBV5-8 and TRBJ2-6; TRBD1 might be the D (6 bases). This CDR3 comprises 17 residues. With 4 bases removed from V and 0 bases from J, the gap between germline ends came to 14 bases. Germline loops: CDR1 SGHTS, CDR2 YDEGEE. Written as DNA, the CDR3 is TGTGCCAGCAGCCGGACGGGACACCACTCTGGGGCCAACGTCCTGACTTTC. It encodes CASSRTGHHSGANVLTF.